This TCR beta chain stems from a study of post-analysis software for immune sequencing data. Turning to this clonotype: With a much larger clone just one base away, this may be a read error.

Unique molecular identifiers were built into the TCR beta cDNA libraries. Via MiXCR, TCRdb re-called the PCR reads, giving one row per CDR3 protein. The sample holds about 260,000 distinct CDR3 sequences, 35% to 40% seen once. This receptor was taken from a girl aged 10 to 17 with multiple sclerosis. The sequenced sample consisted of blood.

The CDR3 here is CACSLTGPRTPLHF. In nucleotides, the CDR3 is TGTGCCTGCAGTTTAACCGGACCCAGGACACCCCTCCACTTT. The V gene is TRBV6-6, the J gene TRBJ1-6; D unresolved. The CDR3 runs 14 residues. Germline CDR1 MNHNY, CDR2 SVGAGI (reference sequence).